This TCR beta chain appears in the sequencing data of a study of blood T cell repertoires in COVID-19. In the original analysis: Nucleated cell counts were estimated from reference gene primer amplification. Generated by immunoSEQ multiplex PCR, the TCRdb table keeps only in-frame clones and is missing some. Clone size and the V and J calls come from that table; the DNA yielded D and trimming. The sample lists a few hundred thousand clones; approximately 81% were seen once. This CDR3 comprises 10 residues. From germline, CDR1 is MDHEN and CDR2 SYDVKM. V lost 6 bases and J 7 bases, leaving 6 bases between the germline ends.

This TCR was recovered from a young woman with acute or convalescent COVID-19. Sequenced sample: peripheral blood. This chain links TRBV28 with TRBJ1-1; unclear D gene. The CDR3 bases are TGTGCCAGCAGGTCCCGTGAAGCTTTCTTT. It codes for CASRSREAFF.